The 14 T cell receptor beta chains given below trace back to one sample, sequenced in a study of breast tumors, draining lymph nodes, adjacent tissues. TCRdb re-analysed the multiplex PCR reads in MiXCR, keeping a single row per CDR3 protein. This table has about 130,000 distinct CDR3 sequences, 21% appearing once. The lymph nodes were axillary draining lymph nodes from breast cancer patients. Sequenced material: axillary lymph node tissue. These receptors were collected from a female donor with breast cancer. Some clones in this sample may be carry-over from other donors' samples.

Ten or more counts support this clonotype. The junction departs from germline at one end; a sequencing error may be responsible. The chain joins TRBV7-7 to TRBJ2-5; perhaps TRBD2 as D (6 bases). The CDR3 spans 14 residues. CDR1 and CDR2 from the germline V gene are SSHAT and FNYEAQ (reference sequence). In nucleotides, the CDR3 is TGTGCTAGCAGCCGTACAGGCGGGGTGGAGACCCAGTACTTC. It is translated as CASSRTGGVETQYF.

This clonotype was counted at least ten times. The CDR3 loop reads CASSPVTNNEQFF. The DNA for the CDR3 is TGTGCCAGCAGCCCTGTTACAAACAATGAGCAGTTCTTC. The J gene is TRBJ2-1, the V gene TRBV14; D gene ambiguous. CDR1 SGHDN and CDR2 FVKESK come from the germline V gene. This CDR3 is built from 13 residues. With 4 bases removed from V and 5 bases from J, the gap between germline ends came to 9 bases.

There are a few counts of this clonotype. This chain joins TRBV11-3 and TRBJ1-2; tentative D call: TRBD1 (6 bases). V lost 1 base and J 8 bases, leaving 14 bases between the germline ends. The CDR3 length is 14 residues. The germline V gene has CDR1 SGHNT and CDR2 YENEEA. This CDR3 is CASSLALQGEGYTF. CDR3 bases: TGTGCCAGCAGCTTAGCCCTACAGGGAGAGGGCTACACCTTC.

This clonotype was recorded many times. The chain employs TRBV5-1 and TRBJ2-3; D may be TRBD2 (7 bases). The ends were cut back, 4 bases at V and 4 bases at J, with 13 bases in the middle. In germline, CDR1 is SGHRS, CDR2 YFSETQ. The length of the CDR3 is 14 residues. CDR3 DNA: TGCGCCAGCAGCCTTACGGGGGGCCCAGATACGCAGTATTTT. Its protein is CASSLTGGPDTQYF.

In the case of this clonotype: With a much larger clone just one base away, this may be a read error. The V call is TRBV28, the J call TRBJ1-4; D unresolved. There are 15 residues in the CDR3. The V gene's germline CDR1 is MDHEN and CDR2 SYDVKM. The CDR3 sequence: CASSPVGEVYEELFF. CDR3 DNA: TGTGCCAGCAGCCCTGTTGGGGAAGTCTATGAAGAACTGTTTTTT.

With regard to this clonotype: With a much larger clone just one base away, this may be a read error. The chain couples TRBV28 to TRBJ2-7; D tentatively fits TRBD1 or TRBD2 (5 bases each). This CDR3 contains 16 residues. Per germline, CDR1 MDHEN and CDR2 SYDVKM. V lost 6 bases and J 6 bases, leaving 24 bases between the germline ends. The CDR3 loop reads CASSDSGLGFPCEQYF. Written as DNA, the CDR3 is TGTGCCAGCAGCGATTCGGGGCTGGGGTTCCCTTGCGAGCAGTACTTC.

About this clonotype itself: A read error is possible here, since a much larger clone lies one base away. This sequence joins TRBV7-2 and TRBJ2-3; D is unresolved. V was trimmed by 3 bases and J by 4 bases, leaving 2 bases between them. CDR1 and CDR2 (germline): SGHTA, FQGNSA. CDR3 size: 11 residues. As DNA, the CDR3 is TGTGCCAGCAGCTTCGCAGATACGCAGTATTTT. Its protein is CASSFADTQYF.

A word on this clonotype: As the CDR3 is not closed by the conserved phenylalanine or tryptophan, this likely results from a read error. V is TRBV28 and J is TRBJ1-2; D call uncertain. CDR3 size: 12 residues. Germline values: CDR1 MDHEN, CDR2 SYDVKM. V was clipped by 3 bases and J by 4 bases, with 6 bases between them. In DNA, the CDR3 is TGTGCCAGCAGTTTCACCAGCTATGGCTACACCATC. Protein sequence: CASSFTSYGYTI.

In nucleotides, the CDR3 is TGTGCCAGTAGTATAAGAGGGAATGAGCAGTTCTTC. Its translation is CASSIRGNEQFF. The gene calls are TRBV19 and TRBJ2-1; the D gene is possibly TRBD2 (5 bases). Trimming took 2 bases from V and 7 from J, leaving 6 bases between them. CDR3 size: 12 residues. Germline loops: CDR1 LNHDA, CDR2 SQIVND (reference sequence).

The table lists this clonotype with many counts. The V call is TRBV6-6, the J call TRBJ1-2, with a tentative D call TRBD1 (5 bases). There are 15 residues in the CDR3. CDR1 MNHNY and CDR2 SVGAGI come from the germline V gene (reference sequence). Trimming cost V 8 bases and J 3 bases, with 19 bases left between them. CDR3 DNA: TGTGCCAGCCTAAAAGCACAGGCTGGGTACTATGGCTACACCTTC. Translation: CASLKAQAGYYGYTF.

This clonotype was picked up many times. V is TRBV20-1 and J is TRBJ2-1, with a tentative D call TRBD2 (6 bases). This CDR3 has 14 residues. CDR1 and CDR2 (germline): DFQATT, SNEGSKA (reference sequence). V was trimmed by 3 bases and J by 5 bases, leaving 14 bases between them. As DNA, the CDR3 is TGCAGTGCTAGTCAGGGAGGTGGACACAATGAGCAGTTCTTC. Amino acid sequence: CSASQGGGHNEQFF.

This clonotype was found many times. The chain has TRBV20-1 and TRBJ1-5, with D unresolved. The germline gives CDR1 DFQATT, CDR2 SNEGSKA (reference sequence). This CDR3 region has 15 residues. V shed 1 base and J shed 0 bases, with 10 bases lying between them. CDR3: CSARGMAVSNQPQHF. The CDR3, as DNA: TGCAGTGCTAGAGGCATGGCGGTTAGCAATCAGCCCCAGCATTTT.

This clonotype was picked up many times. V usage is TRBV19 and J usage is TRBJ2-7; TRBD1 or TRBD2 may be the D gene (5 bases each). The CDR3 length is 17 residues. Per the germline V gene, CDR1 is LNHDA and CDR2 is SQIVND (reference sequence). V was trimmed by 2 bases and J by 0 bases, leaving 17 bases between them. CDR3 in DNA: TGTGCCAGTAGTATAAACCTAGTGGGGACGGCCTCCTACGAGCAGTACTTC. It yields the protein CASSINLVGTASYEQYF.

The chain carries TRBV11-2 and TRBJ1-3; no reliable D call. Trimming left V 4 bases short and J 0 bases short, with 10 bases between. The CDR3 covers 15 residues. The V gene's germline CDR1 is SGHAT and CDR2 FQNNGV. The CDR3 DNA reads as TGTGCCAGCAGCTCCTACGCGAGCTCTGGAAACACCATATATTTT. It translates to CASSSYASSGNTIYF.